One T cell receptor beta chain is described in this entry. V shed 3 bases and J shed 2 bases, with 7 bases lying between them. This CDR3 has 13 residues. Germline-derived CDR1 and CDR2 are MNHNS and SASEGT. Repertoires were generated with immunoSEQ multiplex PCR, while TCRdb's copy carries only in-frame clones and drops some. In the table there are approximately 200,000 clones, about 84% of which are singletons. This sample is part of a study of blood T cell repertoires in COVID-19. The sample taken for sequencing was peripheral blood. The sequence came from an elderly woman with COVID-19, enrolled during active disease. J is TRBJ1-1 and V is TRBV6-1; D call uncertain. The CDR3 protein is CASSDYSNTEAFF. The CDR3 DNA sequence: TGTGCCAGCAGTGATTACAGTAACACTGAAGCTTTCTTT.